These 7 T cell receptor beta chains came from one sample sequenced in a study of OX40 agonist ivuxolimab in advanced cancers. The repertoire was sequenced with immunoSEQ multiplex PCR; TCRdb's copy has only in-frame clones and lacks some. This sample has more than 80,000 clones, with about 89% found just once. The sample here was CD4+ or CD8+ T cells sorted from blood, taken in a trial of the OX40 agonist ivuxolimab. These receptors all come from an adult with an advanced solid tumor such as melanoma, head and neck, liver or kidney cancer.

This rearrangement joins TRBV11-2 to TRBJ2-5, with D perhaps matching TRBD2 (5 bases). CDR1 and CDR2 (germline): SGHAT, FQNNGV. The CDR3 is 15 residues long. Trimming removed 1 base at V and 1 base at J, with 10 bases between. The CDR3 nucleotides are TGTGCCAGCAGCTTAGTTCCGGGATCCCAAGAGACCCAGTACTTC. This translates into CASSLVPGSQETQYF.

V and J are TRBV10-3 and TRBJ2-3, with a tentative D call TRBD2 (6 bases). The CDR3 has 13 amino acids. V dropped 10 bases and J dropped 2 bases, with 13 bases sitting between them. Germline V gene data show CDR1 as ENHRY and CDR2 as SYGVKD. CDR3 sequence: CATKAGFTDTQYF. The CDR3 bases are TGTGCCACCAAAGCGGGCTTCACAGATACGCAGTATTTT.

The chain carries TRBV21-1 and TRBJ1-5; the DNA was not used to check the table's D call, TRBD1. TRBV21-1 counts as a pseudogene. The CDR3 is 18 amino acids. CDR3 amino acids: CASSKVGGLDRVNQPQHF. The CDR3 DNA reads TGTGCCAGCAGCAAAGTGGGAGGTTTAGACAGGGTGAATCAGCCCCAGCATTTT.

J is TRBJ1-1 and V is TRBV28; a possible D gene is TRBD1 (6 bases). Germline V lookup: CDR1 MDHEN, CDR2 SYDVKM. The V end was cut by 3 bases, the J end by 1 base, with 12 bases between. The CDR3 runs 15 residues. CDR3 sequence reads: CASSLGDRQNTEAFF. The DNA for the CDR3 is TGTGCCAGCAGTTTGGGCGACAGGCAGAACACTGAAGCTTTCTTT.

The J gene is TRBJ1-5, the V gene TRBV30; TRBD1 is a possible D gene (5 bases). The CDR3 length is 12 residues. The V and J ends lost 5 bases and 6 bases respectively, with 11 bases between them. Germline V CDR1 and CDR2: GTSNPN, SVGIG (reference sequence). This CDR3 reads CAWSKGFQPQHF. CDR3 coding DNA: TGTGCCTGGTCGAAGGGGTTTCAGCCCCAGCATTTT.

This chain links TRBV7-2 with TRBJ1-5; 7 nucleotides agree with TRBD1. Unmatched junction bases numbered 3, after V lost 5 bases and J lost 2 bases. This CDR3 has 14 residues. Germline CDR1 reads SGHTA; CDR2 reads FQGNSA. In DNA form, the CDR3 reads TGTGCCAGCAGCAAAGACAGGGGCAATCAGCCCCAGCATTTT. It specifies CASSKDRGNQPQHF.

In DNA form, the CDR3 reads TGTGCCAGTAGTATGCAGTTCGGGAGCTACGAGCAGTACTTC. This codes for CASSMQFGSYEQYF. The V gene is TRBV19, the J gene TRBJ2-7, with D possibly matching TRBD2 (6 bases). The CDR3 is 14 amino acids. The ends were cut back, 3 bases at V and 3 bases at J, with 12 bases in the middle. CDR1 and CDR2 from the germline V gene are LNHDA and SQIVND (reference sequence).